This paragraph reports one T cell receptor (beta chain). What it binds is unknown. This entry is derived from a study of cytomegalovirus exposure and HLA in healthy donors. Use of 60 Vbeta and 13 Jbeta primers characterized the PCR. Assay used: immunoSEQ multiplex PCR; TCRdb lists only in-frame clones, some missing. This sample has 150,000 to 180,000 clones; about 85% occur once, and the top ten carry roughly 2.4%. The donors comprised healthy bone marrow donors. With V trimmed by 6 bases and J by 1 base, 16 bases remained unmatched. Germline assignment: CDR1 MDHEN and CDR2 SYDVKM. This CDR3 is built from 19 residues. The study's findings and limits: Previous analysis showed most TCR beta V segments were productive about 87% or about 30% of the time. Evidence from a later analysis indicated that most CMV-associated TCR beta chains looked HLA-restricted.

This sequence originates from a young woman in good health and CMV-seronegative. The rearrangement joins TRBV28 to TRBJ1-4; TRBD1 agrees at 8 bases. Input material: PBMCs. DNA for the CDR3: TGTGCCAGCAGACTACAGGGGGGGAAAGCGGAAGAAACTAATGAAAAACTGTTTTTT. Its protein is CASRLQGGKAEETNEKLFF.